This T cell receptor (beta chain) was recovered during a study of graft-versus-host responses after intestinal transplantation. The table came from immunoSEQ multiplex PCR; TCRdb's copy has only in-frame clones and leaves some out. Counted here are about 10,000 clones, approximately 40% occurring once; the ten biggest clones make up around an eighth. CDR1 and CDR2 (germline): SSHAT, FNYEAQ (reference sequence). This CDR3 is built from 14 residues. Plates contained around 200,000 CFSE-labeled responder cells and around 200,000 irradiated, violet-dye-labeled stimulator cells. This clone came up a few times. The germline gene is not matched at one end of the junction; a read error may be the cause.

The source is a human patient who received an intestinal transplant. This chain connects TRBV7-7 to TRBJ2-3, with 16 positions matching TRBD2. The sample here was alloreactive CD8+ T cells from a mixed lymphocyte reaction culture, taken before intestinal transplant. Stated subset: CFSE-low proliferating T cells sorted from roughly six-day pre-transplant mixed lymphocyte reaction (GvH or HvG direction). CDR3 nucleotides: TGTGCTAGCACCCCGGGGGGACTAGCGGGAGGGCTGTATTTT. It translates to CASTPGGLAGGLYF.